This TCR beta chain was obtained from a study of T cell responses to AZD1222 COVID-19 vaccine. Turning to the study itself: Second-dose intervals near 4 or 12 weeks were combined. Study-wide points: Among those given AZD1222, only five or six were seropositive at baseline.

Measured with immunoSEQ multiplex PCR; TCRdb has only the in-frame clones, and not every one. Among 75,000 to 100,000 clones listed, approximately 88% were seen once. Turning to this clone: Its specificity is unknown.

The germline gives CDR1 SEHNR, CDR2 FQNEAQ (reference sequence). There are 15 residues in the CDR3. Trimming took off 4 bases at V and 0 bases at J, with 12 bases between the two ends. The sequences come from peripheral blood, collected on day 0 of AZD1222 vaccination. V usage is TRBV7-9 and J usage is TRBJ1-1, with D perhaps matching TRBD1 (5 bases). The sequence derives from an adult in good health. This CDR3 is CASSSRDSVNTEAFF. For the CDR3, the DNA is TGTGCCAGCAGCTCCCGGGACTCCGTGAACACTGAAGCTTTCTTT.